A selection of T cell receptor beta chains follows, all from one sample in a study of T cells expressing NK-cell markers. TCRdb re-called the 5' RACE reads and gives one entry per CDR3 protein, without DNA. The sample shows about 400,000 distinct CDR3 sequences, and about 10% sits with its ten largest clones. The sequenced sample was blood T cells: a sorted CD56 or NKG2C T cell subset, CD4+ or CD8+ T cells, or bulk PBMC T cells (not recorded which). Every receptor here comes from a woman in her forties or fifties in good health. CDR3s include the opening cysteine and the closing phenylalanine or tryptophan.

CDR3 length: 15; J gene: TRBJ2-2; V gene: TRBV2; CDR3 protein: CASTKLSGKVGELFF
CDR3 length: 13; J gene: TRBJ2-7; V gene: TRBV15; CDR3 protein: CATSRTADYEQYF
CDR3 length: 13; J gene: TRBJ2-4; V gene: TRBV28; CDR3 protein: CASTLEAKNIQYF
CDR3 length: 16; J gene: TRBJ2-7; V gene: TRBV19; CDR3 protein: CAKVEIAGGPIYEQYF
CDR3 length: 13; J gene: TRBJ2-3; V gene: TRBV10-3; CDR3 protein: CATRPGAEDTQYF
CDR3 length: 13; J gene: TRBJ2-1; V gene: TRBV5-1; CDR3 protein: CASSLDLSYEQFF
CDR3 length: 12; J gene: TRBJ2-2; V gene: TRBV7-9; CDR3 protein: CASSTPVGELFF
CDR3 length: 13; J gene: TRBJ1-2; V gene: TRBV3-1; CDR3 protein: CASSPFLKYGYTF
CDR3 length: 14; J gene: TRBJ1-1; V gene: TRBV5-6; CDR3 protein: CASSPRVTNTEAFF
CDR3 length: 18; J gene: TRBJ2-6; V gene: TRBV5-1; CDR3 protein: CASSSLGAKSSGANVLTF
CDR3 length: 15; J gene: TRBJ1-2; V gene: TRBV9; CDR3 protein: CASSLLGQMSYGYTF
CDR3 length: 15; J gene: TRBJ1-3; V gene: TRBV12-3/TRBV12-4; CDR3 protein: CASRDTGAWGNTIYF
CDR3 length: 13; J gene: TRBJ1-6; V gene: TRBV20-1; CDR3 protein: CSARDGSNSPLHF
CDR3 length: 14; J gene: TRBJ1-1; V gene: TRBV6-1; CDR3 protein: CASSRTRMNTEAFF
CDR3 length: 16; J gene: TRBJ2-3; V gene: TRBV27; CDR3 protein: CASSSQAGAGTDTQYF
CDR3 length: 11; J gene: TRBJ1-2; V gene: TRBV29-1; CDR3 protein: CSVSQRSGYTF
CDR3 length: 15; J gene: TRBJ2-7; V gene: TRBV10-3; CDR3 protein: CAISEFAGGPYEQYF
CDR3 length: 12; J gene: TRBJ2-4; V gene: TRBV12-3/TRBV12-4; CDR3 protein: CASSRDRNIQYF
CDR3 length: 15; J gene: TRBJ1-4; V gene: TRBV28; CDR3 protein: CASSPTPWSNEKLFF
CDR3 length: 13; J gene: TRBJ2-7; V gene: TRBV20-1; CDR3 protein: CSVLLDRGNEQYF
CDR3 length: 15; J gene: TRBJ1-1; V gene: TRBV10-3; CDR3 protein: CAISLLGTDNTEAFF
CDR3 length: 14; J gene: TRBJ2-3; V gene: TRBV29-1; CDR3 protein: CSVPTSGSTDTQYF
CDR3 length: 14; J gene: TRBJ2-1; V gene: TRBV20-1; CDR3 protein: CSAVPGLAGNEQFF
CDR3 length: 13; J gene: TRBJ1-1; V gene: TRBV29-1; CDR3 protein: CSVRRRLNTEAFF
CDR3 length: 17; J gene: TRBJ2-1; V gene: TRBV5-1; CDR3 protein: CASSIDGRKGSYNEQFF
CDR3 length: 15; J gene: TRBJ1-2; V gene: TRBV6-6; CDR3 protein: CASSYSIQGDYGYTF
CDR3 length: 15; J gene: TRBJ2-5; V gene: TRBV11-2; CDR3 protein: CASSFSGGGRETQYF
CDR3 length: 14; J gene: TRBJ1-5; V gene: TRBV20-1; CDR3 protein: CSARVSGGNQPQHF
CDR3 length: 13; J gene: TRBJ1-4; V gene: TRBV29-1; CDR3 protein: CSVQTQGDGKLFF
CDR3 length: 11; J gene: TRBJ2-2; V gene: TRBV12-3/TRBV12-4; CDR3 protein: CASRYTGELFF
CDR3 length: 15; J gene: TRBJ2-1; V gene: TRBV12-3/TRBV12-4; CDR3 protein: CASSLVGQPPNEQFF
CDR3 length: 17; J gene: TRBJ2-7; V gene: TRBV28; CDR3 protein: CASTEGGSAGTATQQYF
CDR3 length: 15; J gene: TRBJ2-2; V gene: TRBV5-1; CDR3 protein: CASSPTERTPGELFF
CDR3 length: 14; J gene: TRBJ2-7; V gene: TRBV6-5; CDR3 protein: CASSTNGLADEQYF
CDR3 length: 15; J gene: TRBJ2-7; V gene: TRBV14; CDR3 protein: CASSQVIGSSYEQYF
CDR3 length: 14; J gene: TRBJ1-4; V gene: TRBV4-1; CDR3 protein: CASRPLATNEKLFF
CDR3 length: 16; J gene: TRBJ2-3; V gene: TRBV5-1; CDR3 protein: CASSLYAGGMTDTQYF
CDR3 length: 15; J gene: TRBJ2-3; V gene: TRBV9; CDR3 protein: CASSAETGVADTQYF
CDR3 length: 12; J gene: TRBJ1-2; V gene: TRBV5-6; CDR3 protein: CASSSLRVGYTF
CDR3 length: 14; J gene: TRBJ1-1; V gene: TRBV6-5; CDR3 protein: CASRGQGANTEAFF
CDR3 length: 17; J gene: TRBJ1-1; V gene: TRBV29-1; CDR3 protein: CSVEDTLAQDMNTEAFF
CDR3 length: 13; J gene: TRBJ1-5; V gene: TRBV7-2; CDR3 protein: CASSSQYLQPQHF
CDR3 length: 15; J gene: TRBJ2-2; V gene: TRBV12-3/TRBV12-4; CDR3 protein: CASSLTPPRTGELFF
CDR3 length: 15; J gene: TRBJ2-7; V gene: TRBV28; CDR3 protein: CASSPLAGFSHEQYF
CDR3 length: 13; J gene: TRBJ1-1; V gene: TRBV20-1; CDR3 protein: CSARDLRNTEAFF
CDR3 length: 12; J gene: TRBJ2-5; V gene: TRBV3-1; CDR3 protein: CASSPRTQTQYF
CDR3 length: 16; J gene: TRBJ2-2; V gene: TRBV18; CDR3 protein: CASSDAGLKGTGELFF
CDR3 length: 15; J gene: TRBJ2-7; V gene: TRBV6-2/TRBV6-3; CDR3 protein: CASTYSRDPSYEQYF
CDR3 length: 19; J gene: TRBJ2-1; V gene: TRBV18; CDR3 protein: CASSPLIWEGLGHQDEQFF
CDR3 length: 17; J gene: TRBJ1-4; V gene: TRBV12-3/TRBV12-4; CDR3 protein: CASSLGGALPKNEKLFF
CDR3 length: 13; J gene: TRBJ2-5; V gene: TRBV12-3/TRBV12-4; CDR3 protein: CASSRGQRETQYF
CDR3 length: 14; J gene: TRBJ2-1; V gene: TRBV20-1; CDR3 protein: CSARKPATYNEQFF
CDR3 length: 14; J gene: TRBJ2-1; V gene: TRBV12-3/TRBV12-4; CDR3 protein: CASSPPGLANEQFF
CDR3 length: 13; J gene: TRBJ2-7; V gene: TRBV5-1; CDR3 protein: CASRPGLSYEQYF
CDR3 length: 15; J gene: TRBJ2-1; V gene: TRBV18; CDR3 protein: CASSRTGGGYNEQFF